These 4 T cell receptor beta chains were all obtained from the same sample, sequenced in a study of T cells expressing NK-cell markers. TCRdb reprocessed the 5' RACE reads, with one entry per CDR3 protein and no DNA. Its clone listing holds around 110,000 distinct CDR3 sequences. Sequenced material: blood T cells: a sorted CD56 or NKG2C T cell subset, CD4+ or CD8+ T cells, or bulk PBMC T cells (not recorded which). The receptor set was obtained from a woman between 18 and 75 years old in good health.

CDR3 protein: CAWDPSGTAQETQYF. The chain is built from TRBV30 and TRBJ2-5; TCRdb gives TRBD1 as the D gene, but with no DNA this cannot be confirmed. The CDR3 spans 15 residues. The V gene's germline CDR1 is GTSNPN and CDR2 SVGIG (reference sequence).

V is TRBV6-4 and J is TRBJ2-2; TCRdb returns TRBD2, unconfirmable since there is no DNA. Germline V gene lookup returns CDR1 MRHNA and CDR2 SNTAGT. The CDR3 consists of 17 residues. CDR3 sequence: CASSDSTSGYDTGELFF.

This rearrangement joins TRBV20-1 to TRBJ2-1; lacking DNA, the TRBD2 call made by TCRdb goes unchecked. Germline V gives CDR1 DFQATT, CDR2 SNEGSKA (reference sequence). The CDR3 is 13 residues long. CDR3 loop: CSLWDGLARWQFF.

V usage is TRBV9 and J usage is TRBJ2-3; TCRdb picks TRBD2, but there is no DNA to check that call. Germline V lookup: CDR1 SGDLS, CDR2 YYNGEE. The CDR3 runs 16 residues. This chain's CDR3 is CASSGTSGYYRDTQYF. Combining the CDR3 with reference TRBV9 and TRBJ2-3 gives the whole variable domain DSGVTQTPKHLITATGQRVTLRCSPRSGDLSVYWYQQSLDQGLQFLIQYYNGEERAKGNILERFSAQQFPDLHSELNLSSLELGDSALYFCASSGTSGYYRDTQYFGPGTRLTVL.